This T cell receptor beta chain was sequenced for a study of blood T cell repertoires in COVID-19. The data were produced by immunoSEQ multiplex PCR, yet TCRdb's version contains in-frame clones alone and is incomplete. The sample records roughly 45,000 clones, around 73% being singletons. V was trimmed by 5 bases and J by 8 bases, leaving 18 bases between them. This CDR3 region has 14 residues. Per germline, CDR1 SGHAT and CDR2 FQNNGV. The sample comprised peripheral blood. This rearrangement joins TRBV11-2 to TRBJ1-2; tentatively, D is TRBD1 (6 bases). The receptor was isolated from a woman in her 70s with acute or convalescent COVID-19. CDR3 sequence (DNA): TGTGCCAGCAGCCTCGACAGGAGTTGGTCGGGCTACACCTTC. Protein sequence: CASSLDRSWSGYTF.